Presented here are 4 T cell receptor beta chains from one specimen sequenced in a study of T cell responses to AZD1222 COVID-19 vaccine. TCRdb keeps only in-frame clones here, not all; method: immunoSEQ multiplex PCR. The sample holds about 140,000 clones, roughly 90% seen once. This specimen was peripheral blood, taken 28 days after the second AZD1222 dose. These receptor sequences come from an adult who received the AZD1222 COVID-19 vaccine.

The chain is built from TRBV5-4 and TRBJ1-1; D remains ambiguous. This CDR3 contains 14 residues. Germline V gives CDR1 SGHNT, CDR2 YYREEE (reference sequence). Trimming removed 2 bases from V and 5 bases from J, with 13 bases in between. The CDR3 loop is CASSLQSFRTEAFF. Written as DNA, the CDR3 is TGTGCCAGCAGCTTACAGTCCTTTAGGACTGAAGCTTTCTTT.

This clone was picked up one time. V usage is TRBV9 and J usage is TRBJ1-6, with 7 bases matching TRBD1. Germline CDR1 reads SGDLS; CDR2 reads YYNGEE. The length of the CDR3 is 16 residues. V was clipped by 0 bases and J by 6 bases; unmatched bases: 6. The CDR3 loop is CASSVAGGQSNSPLHF. The DNA of the CDR3 is TGTGCCAGCAGCGTAGCCGGGGGACAGAGTAATTCACCCCTCCACTTT.

The chain is built from TRBV19 and TRBJ1-5, with a weak D call TRBD1 (6 bases). The CDR3 sequence is 14 residues long. The germline V gene encodes CDR1 LNHDA and CDR2 SQIVND (reference sequence). Between the trimmed V and J ends, which lost 5 bases and 6 bases, there was a span of 14 bases. CDR3 DNA: TGTGCCAGTAGTGTCACAGGGTTCGGTCAGCCCCAGCATTTT. This codes for CASSVTGFGQPQHF. The full variable domain, its missing parts supplied by reference TRBV19 and TRBJ1-5, is DGGITQSPKYLFRKEGQNVTLSCEQNLNHDAMYWYRQDPGQGLRLIYYSQIVNDFQKGDIAEGYSVSREKKESFPLTVTSAQKNPTAFYLCASSVTGFGQPQHFGDGTRLSIL.

The chain has TRBV29-1 and TRBJ2-1; a possible D gene is TRBD1 (5 bases). Per germline, CDR1 SQVTM and CDR2 ANQGSEA. CDR3 length equals 13 residues. Trimming removed 3 bases from V and 5 bases from J, with 11 bases in between. The CDR3 is CSVDRELNNEQFF. The CDR3 DNA is TGCAGCGTTGACAGGGAACTCAACAATGAGCAGTTCTTC.